The 18 T cell receptor beta chains in this list originate from one sample, sequenced in a study of blood T cells in healthy people across ages. Alongside a J-beta primer mix, a sample-barcoded 5' primer served in a second PCR lasting roughly 6 to 12 cycles. Using its own MiXCR run on the 5' RACE reads, TCRdb lists one record per CDR3 protein. The table has approximately 810,000 distinct CDR3 sequences, more than 25% seen once; the top ten hold 15% to 20%. The sequenced material came from blood. Receptors were obtained from an elderly woman in good health.

A note on this clonotype: This may come from a read error, since a much larger clone is one base off. This chain links TRBV20-1 with TRBJ2-1; D tentatively fits TRBD1 or TRBD2 (5 bases each). This CDR3 contains 17 residues. V lost 0 bases and J 3 bases, leaving 18 bases between the germline ends. The germline V gene has CDR1 DFQATT and CDR2 SNEGSKA (reference sequence). The CDR3 DNA reads as TGCAGTGCTAGAGATCCGAGGGGAAGAACTAACTACAATGAGCAGTTCTTC. It specifies CSARDPRGRTNYNEQFF.

The rearrangement uses TRBV27 and TRBJ1-1; D is ambiguous. CDR1 is MNHEY, CDR2 SMNVEV, per germline (reference sequence). The ends were cut back, 3 bases at V and 3 bases at J, with 11 bases in the middle. CDR3 length: 14 residues. The CDR3 reads CASSFFIGDTEAFF. The CDR3 bases are TGTGCCAGCAGTTTCTTTATCGGTGACACTGAAGCTTTCTTT.

For this clonotype: This may come from a read error, since a much larger clone is one base off. The chain is built from TRBV10-3 and TRBJ1-2; 9 nucleotides match TRBD1. The CDR3 is 13 amino acids. CDR1 is ENHRY and CDR2 is SYGVKD in the germline V gene. Unmatched junction bases numbered 4, after V lost 3 bases and J lost 8 bases. The CDR3 DNA follows: TGTGCCATCAGTGAAGACAGGGGGGAAGGCTACACCTTC. Its protein product is CAISEDRGEGYTF.

This clonotype has ten or more counts. The gene calls are TRBV12-3 or TRBV12-4 and TRBJ1-6; D is uncertain. CDR3 length equals 15 residues. V lost 6 bases, J lost 8 bases, and 17 bases lay in between. CDR3 in DNA: TGTGCCAGCAGATCGGAAACCACAGCTGATTCACCCCTCCACTTT. It encodes CASRSETTADSPLHF.

This clonotype was counted many times. The chain joins TRBV10-3 to TRBJ1-4, with 7 bases fitting TRBD1. The germline CDR1 and CDR2 sequences are ENHRY and SYGVKD. After removal of 0 bases from V and 5 bases from J, the junction contained 6 bases not matched to a gene. The CDR3 is 16 amino acids. Here the CDR3 DNA reads TGTGCCATCAGTGAGTCGGGGAGGACAGGCAATGAAAAACTGTTTTTT. Translated: CAISESGRTGNEKLFF.

This clonotype showed up just a few times. V and J are TRBV5-6 and TRBJ1-6, with D possibly being TRBD1 (6 bases). CDR1 is SGHDT, CDR2 YYEEEE, per germline. V lost 0 bases to trimming and J lost 3 bases, with 10 bases between them. This CDR3 contains 16 residues. CDR3 amino acids: CASSLETGLYNSPLHF. CDR3 coding DNA: TGTGCCAGCAGCTTGGAGACAGGACTCTATAATTCACCCCTCCACTTT.

The chain employs TRBV6-2 or TRBV6-3 and TRBJ2-3, with a weak D call TRBD2 (6 bases). CDR1 and CDR2 from the germline V gene are MNHEY and SVGEGT. Trimming removed 8 bases from V and 5 bases from J, with 20 bases in between. The CDR3 totals 15 residues. CDR3 bases: TGTGCCAGCTACGATCGGACTCTGGGGGGAGATACGCAGTATTTT. Amino acids: CASYDRTLGGDTQYF.

This clonotype was found many times. The rearrangement uses TRBV7-9 and TRBJ2-1, with TRBD2 as a possible D gene (5 bases). The germline V gene encodes CDR1 SEHNR and CDR2 FQNEAQ (reference sequence). V was clipped by 1 base and J by 3 bases, with 13 bases between them. This CDR3 has 16 residues. The CDR3 reads CASSLGAGIHYNEQFF. The CDR3 DNA is TGTGCCAGCAGCTTAGGGGCCGGGATCCACTACAATGAGCAGTTCTTC.

J is TRBJ2-3 and V is TRBV13, with D possibly matching TRBD2 (5 bases). Germline CDR1 and CDR2: PRHDT and FYEKMQ (reference sequence). The CDR3 has 18 residues. The V and J ends lost 2 bases and 2 bases respectively, with 20 bases between them. CDR3 region: CASSLFGVGSATTDTQYF. The CDR3 DNA is TGTGCCAGCAGCTTATTCGGGGTAGGTAGCGCGACCACAGATACGCAGTATTTT.

V and J are TRBV15 and TRBJ2-2, with D perhaps TRBD1 (6 bases). V lost 1 base and J 6 bases, leaving 12 bases between the germline ends. CDR1 and CDR2 from the germline V gene are LNHNV and YYDKDF (reference sequence). This CDR3 comprises 15 residues. Written as DNA, the CDR3 is TGTGCCACCAGCAGAGGACAGGAAAGGTCCGGGGAGCTGTTTTTT. Translated: CATSRGQERSGELFF.

V is TRBV18 and J is TRBJ2-6; D is ambiguous. The CDR3 loop spans 16 amino acids. V gave up 2 bases and J gave up 0 bases, with 8 bases separating them. The germline CDR1 and CDR2 sequences are KGHSH and LQKENI. The CDR3 reads CASSPVAISGANVLTF. CDR3 nucleotides: TGTGCCAGCTCACCAGTTGCCATCTCTGGGGCCAACGTCCTGACTTTC. Full variable domain (missing parts from reference TRBV18 and TRBJ2-6): NAGVMQNPRHLVRRRGQEARLRCSPMKGHSHVYWYRQLPEEGLKFMVYLQKENIIDESGMPKERFSAEFPKEGPSILRIQQVVRGDSAAYFCASSPVAISGANVLTFGAGSRLTVL.

Details on this clonotype: This sequence may be a read error, since a much larger clone differs from it by one base. Here the CDR3 DNA reads TGTACCAGCAGACCTCCCGGGACAGTATCCTTCGATACGCAGTATTTT. It is translated as CTSRPPGTVSFDTQYF. The genes are TRBV27 and TRBJ2-3; 7 bases map to TRBD1. Germline CDR1 MNHEY, CDR2 SMNVEV (reference sequence). This CDR3 comprises 16 residues.

This clonotype was observed many times. The chain carries TRBV14 and TRBJ2-5, with TRBD2 as a possible D gene (6 bases). The V and J ends lost 4 bases and 4 bases respectively, with 13 bases between them. This CDR3 is built from 14 residues. Germline CDR1 is SGHDN and CDR2 is FVKESK. The CDR3 loop reads CASSLRLVGETQYF. Written as DNA, the CDR3 is TGTGCCAGCAGCCTCCGACTAGTCGGAGAGACCCAGTACTTC.

This clonotype came up a few times. The chain couples TRBV12-3 or TRBV12-4 to TRBJ1-3; 7 nucleotides agree with TRBD1. Trimming at V came to 5 bases and at J to 0 bases, leaving 4 bases not matched to a gene. This CDR3 has 15 amino acids. CDR3 amino acids: CASSRTGVSGNTIYF. CDR3 DNA: TGTGCCAGCAGTCGAACAGGGGTCTCTGGAAACACCATATATTTT.

This clonotype was seen only once. V gene TRBV7-6 combines with J gene TRBJ1-1; the D gene is possibly TRBD1 (6 bases). The V gene lost 3 bases and the J gene lost 2 bases, with 10 bases spanning the gap. The CDR3 has 14 amino acids. Germline-derived CDR1 and CDR2 are SGHVS and FNYEAQ. The CDR3 reads CASSFPDSNTEAFF. Here the CDR3 DNA reads TGTGCCAGCAGCTTCCCGGACAGTAACACTGAAGCTTTCTTT.

Remarks on this clonotype: This may arise from a read error, as a much more abundant clone is one base away. This rearrangement joins TRBV7-2 to TRBJ1-4; 12 bases are shared with TRBD1. The germline V gene encodes CDR1 SGHTA and CDR2 FQGNSA. The CDR3 spans 17 residues. The CDR3 here is CANSLGTGGASNEKLFF. CDR3 nucleotides: TGTGCCAACAGCTTAGGGACAGGGGGCGCGTCTAATGAAAAACTGTTTTTT.

This chain uses TRBV18 with TRBJ1-5; TRBD1 matches at 10 bases. CDR3 length: 18 amino acids. Germline CDR1 is KGHSH and CDR2 is LQKENI. The J segment lost 0 bases and the V segment lost 6 bases, leaving 11 bases of the junction unmatched. CDR3 in amino acids: CASSHGQGVRLSNQPQHF. DNA of the CDR3: TGTGCCAGCTCCCACGGACAGGGGGTAAGACTTAGCAATCAGCCCCAGCATTTT. The whole variable domain, filled in from reference TRBV18 and TRBJ1-5, reads NAGVMQNPRHLVRRRGQEARLRCSPMKGHSHVYWYRQLPEEGLKFMVYLQKENIIDESGMPKERFSAEFPKEGPSILRIQQVVRGDSAAYFCASSHGQGVRLSNQPQHFGDGTRLSIL.

The V call is TRBV27, the J call TRBJ1-5, with D perhaps TRBD1 (5 bases). With 2 bases removed from V and 3 bases from J, the gap between germline ends came to 11 bases. The CDR3 consists of 15 residues. Germline V gene sequence: CDR1 MNHEY, CDR2 SMNVEV (reference sequence). The CDR3 here is CASSLVSGANQPQHF. The CDR3 DNA is TGTGCCAGCAGTTTAGTCTCCGGGGCCAATCAGCCCCAGCATTTT.